Listed here is a single TCR beta chain. As originally analysed: Quantification of nucleated cells was approximated via reference gene primer amplification. Here immunoSEQ multiplex PCR was the method, and the copy in TCRdb shows in-frame clones only, minus some. Clone size and the V and J calls come from that table; the DNA yielded D and trimming. The sample includes 250,000 to 300,000 clones, 81% of them seen just once. Germline CDR1 and CDR2: SGHNT and YENEEA. The CDR3 extends over 15 amino acids. Between the trimmed V and J ends, which lost 1 base and 2 bases, there was a span of 10 bases. This sample stems from a study of blood T cell repertoires in COVID-19.

Sequencing input: peripheral blood. The clonotype comes from a woman aged 60-70 years with active or convalescent COVID-19. J is TRBJ2-3 and V is TRBV11-3; unclear D gene. CDR3 DNA: TGTGCCAGCAGCTTAGGGGCCGGTCCCACAGATACGCAGTATTTT. Protein product: CASSLGAGPTDTQYF.